These T cell receptor beta chains were read from a single sample in a study of identical twins. TCRdb re-called the 5' RACE reads through MiXCR, storing one row per CDR3 protein. This table has under 900,000 distinct CDR3 sequences, 15% to 20% appearing once. These data also formed part of another study, on T cells expressing NK-cell markers.

The sample comprised PBMCs. These receptor sequences come from a woman aged 18-29 years in good health. The CDR3 runs from the conserved cysteine through the conserved F or W. The order of the fields is D gene, V gene, J gene, clone size, CDR3 DNA, CDR3 protein. The D gene is left open where the match is weak. Clone size is stated in some rows and not others, as once, few, many or a class when expanded.

TRBD2	TRBV27	TRBJ2-5	-	TGTGCCAGCAGACTAGCGGGGGGCTCGGGAGAGACCCAGTACTTC	CASRLAGGSGETQYF
-	TRBV6-1	TRBJ2-7	few	TGTGCCAGCAGGCCCACCTCGGTGATTAGCGAGCAGTACTTC	CASRPTSVISEQYF
-	TRBV7-2	TRBJ2-1	-	TGTGCCAGCAGCTTAGTTCAGGTCTACAATGAGCAGTTCTTC	CASSLVQVYNEQFF
-	TRBV20-1	TRBJ1-2	-	TGCAGTGCTTCCACCTGGGACATTTATGGCTACACCTTC	CSASTWDIYGYTF
TRBD1	TRBV12-3/TRBV12-4	TRBJ1-2	few	TGTGCGACAGGGGGCTCTGGCTACACCTTC	CATGGSGYTF
TRBD1	TRBV20-1	TRBJ2-7	-	TGCAGTGGGCAGGGACAGGGGGGATACGAGCAGTACTTC	CSGQGQGGYEQYF
-	TRBV12-3/TRBV12-4	TRBJ2-7	few	TGTGCCAGCAGTTTATCCGGGGGCTTTTACGAGCAGTACTTC	CASSLSGGFYEQYF
-	TRBV12-3/TRBV12-4	TRBJ1-2	few	TGTGCCAGCAGACCTTACGGCCGGGAAGGGAGTTATGGCTACACCTTC	CASRPYGREGSYGYTF
-	TRBV10-3	TRBJ2-6	-	TGTGCCATCAGTGGCAGCGGCTCTGGGGCCAACGTCCTGACTTTC	CAISGSGSGANVLTF
TRBD2	TRBV3-1	TRBJ2-7	-	TGTGCCAGCAGCCAAGAGGTGCTAGCGGGAGAGCAGTACTTC	CASSQEVLAGEQYF
-	TRBV5-5	TRBJ2-7	few	TGTGCCAGCAGCCCCGGCGGGGTTTTAGGCTTCTACGAGCAGTACTTC	CASSPGGVLGFYEQYF
-	TRBV20-1	TRBJ2-7	-	TGCAGTCCCCGCGGCAGCTCCTACGAGCAGTACTTC	CSPRGSSYEQYF
-	TRBV5-4	TRBJ1-2	-	TGTGCCAGCAGCTTGAATTACTATGGCTACACCTTC	CASSLNYYGYTF
TRBD1	TRBV2	TRBJ1-1	-	TGTGCCAGCAGTCACCCGGGACAGGGTTCGAAAACTGAAGCTTTCTTT	CASSHPGQGSKTEAFF
-	TRBV6-1	TRBJ1-1	few	TGTGCCAGCAGTGAACAACCAGGGAACACTGAAGCTTTCTTT	CASSEQPGNTEAFF
TRBD1	TRBV7-9	TRBJ2-7	-	TGTGCCAGCAGTTACACCCTCCGGGACAGAAGCTCTTACGAGCAGTACTTC	CASSYTLRDRSSYEQYF
-	TRBV4-1	TRBJ1-1	-	TGCGCCAGCAGCCAAGTGTCCGATATGAACACTGAAGCTTTCTTT	CASSQVSDMNTEAFF
TRBD1	TRBV20-1	TRBJ1-6	-	TGCAGTGCTAGGGCCGGGACAGGGCATTCACCCCTCCACTTT	CSARAGTGHSPLHF
-	TRBV7-9	TRBJ2-5	-	TGTGCCAGCAGTGAGATGGCGGGAACGGAGACCCAGTACTTC	CASSEMAGTETQYF
-	TRBV24-1	TRBJ2-1	many	TGTGCCACCAGTGACTCCTACAATGAGCAGTTCTTC	CATSDSYNEQFF
-	TRBV20-1	TRBJ1-1	few	TGCAGTGCTAGCGAGAACAGGGCCTTGGGCACTGAAGCTTTCTTT	CSASENRALGTEAFF
-	TRBV3-1	TRBJ2-1	-	TGTGCCAGCAGCCAAGCCGGACGGCGGGAAAATGAGCAGTTCTTC	CASSQAGRRENEQFF
-	TRBV5-1	TRBJ2-7	-	TGCGCCAGCGCGCCCCAGGGGGGGACCTCCTACGAGCAGTACTTC	CASAPQGGTSYEQYF
-	TRBV5-1	TRBJ1-1	few	TGCGCCAGCAGCTTTGCCCGGGGAACCATGAACACTGAAGCTTTCTTT	CASSFARGTMNTEAFF
-	TRBV5-1	TRBJ2-1	few	TGCGCCAGCAGCTTGGAAGGTAGCCGGACCGCTGAGCAGTTCTTC	CASSLEGSRTAEQFF
-	TRBV5-1	TRBJ2-5	-	TGCGCCAGCAGCTTGGCCGGTGAAGCCCAGTACTTC	CASSLAGEAQYF
-	TRBV5-1	TRBJ2-7	-	TGCGCCAGCAGCTTGGGGATGGTCACACGGGACGAGCAGTACTTC	CASSLGMVTRDEQYF
-	TRBV18	TRBJ2-3	-	TGTGCCAGCTCACCGATAGCCAGGGGCACAGATACGCAGTATTTT	CASSPIARGTDTQYF
TRBD2	TRBV2	TRBJ2-7	few	TGTGCCGGAACCGGGACTATGTCCTACGAGCAGTACTTC	CAGTGTMSYEQYF
-	TRBV29-1	TRBJ2-1	few	TGCAGCGTTGAACTTTACTCCTACAATGAGCAGTTCTTC	CSVELYSYNEQFF
-	TRBV5-1	TRBJ2-5	few	TGCGCCAGCAGCTTAGCCTACGCGGAGGGAGAGACCCAGTACTTC	CASSLAYAEGETQYF
-	TRBV14	TRBJ2-7	few	TGTGCCAGCAGCCAAGATAGGGACTCCGAGCAGTACTTC	CASSQDRDSEQYF
-	TRBV5-1	TRBJ1-3	-	TGCGCCAGCAGCTTGGGCGGCCTTGGAAACACCATATATTTT	CASSLGGLGNTIYF
-	TRBV6-2/TRBV6-3	TRBJ1-1	few	TGTGCCAGCAGTTACTCGCTAGGGGTAACTGAAGCTTTCTTT	CASSYSLGVTEAFF
-	TRBV5-1	TRBJ1-5	few	TGCGCCAGCAGCTTGGCCTCGGGGGAGCCCCAGCATTTT	CASSLASGEPQHF
TRBD2	TRBV5-4	TRBJ2-3	-	TGTGCCAGCAGCTTGGCTAGCGGGATTACAGATACGCAGTATTTT	CASSLASGITDTQYF
-	TRBV6-1	TRBJ2-7	few	TGTGCCAGCAGTGAAGACCCGGGTACCGAGCAGTACTTC	CASSEDPGTEQYF
-	TRBV5-1	TRBJ2-2	few	TGCGCCAGCAGCTTGGGGACTTCGGACACCGGGGAGCTGTTTTTT	CASSLGTSDTGELFF
TRBD2	TRBV5-1	TRBJ2-1	few	TGCGCCAGCGGCAGGAGATCCGGGAGGGGGAATGAGCAGTTCTTC	CASGRRSGRGNEQFF
TRBD1	TRBV27	TRBJ2-5	-	TGTGCCAGCAGTTCGGGACAGCGCCAAGAGACCCAGTACTTC	CASSSGQRQETQYF
-	TRBV20-1	TRBJ1-6	-	TGCAGTGCTAGGCCGACCCGAGATAATTCACCCCTCCACTTT	CSARPTRDNSPLHF
TRBD2	TRBV2	TRBJ2-7	-	TGTGCCAGCAGAACGCGACTAGCGGGGGGCTACGAGCAGTACTTC	CASRTRLAGGYEQYF
-	TRBV20-1	TRBJ1-4	-	TGCAGCGCTCCGGAGGGGGGAAATGAAAAACTGTTTTTT	CSAPEGGNEKLFF
-	TRBV25-1	TRBJ2-1	-	TGTGCCAGCAGTGAATATAGCCGATCCTACAATGAGCAGTTCTTC	CASSEYSRSYNEQFF
-	TRBV5-1	TRBJ2-1	many	TGCGCCAGCAGCTTGGACGGGGGCTCCTACAATGAGCAGTTCTTC	CASSLDGGSYNEQFF
-	TRBV18	TRBJ1-2	-	TGTGCCAGCTCAGGTACAGGAGCAGCTAACTATGGCTACACCTTC	CASSGTGAANYGYTF
TRBD2	TRBV11-2	TRBJ2-1	few	TGTGCCAGCAGCTTTAGCGGGACCGCCTACAATGAGCAGTTCTTC	CASSFSGTAYNEQFF
TRBD2	TRBV12-5	TRBJ2-1	-	TGTGCTAGTGGTCCCCCCGGACTAGCGGGGGGAGAGCAGTTCTTC	CASGPPGLAGGEQFF
TRBD2	TRBV20-1	TRBJ2-5	few	TGCAGTGCTAGAAAGGGACTAGCGGGAAGTCAAGAGACCCAGTACTTC	CSARKGLAGSQETQYF